Shown below are 27 T cell receptor beta chains from a single sample sequenced in a study of cytomegalovirus exposure and HLA in healthy donors. The PCR had 60 Vbeta and 13 Jbeta primers. Sequencing was performed with immunoSEQ multiplex PCR; in TCRdb, only in-frame clones are kept and a portion is missing. This repertoire includes around 45,000 clones. The specimen was PBMCs. The receptors come from a woman aged 25 to 45 in good health and CMV-seronegative.

The chain carries TRBV30 and TRBJ2-7, with 8 bases fitting TRBD1. The CDR3 runs 14 residues. CDR1 and CDR2 from the germline V gene are GTSNPN and SVGIG (reference sequence). With V trimmed by 5 bases and J by 3 bases, 9 bases remained unmatched. CDR3 coding DNA: TGTGCCTGGGAGACCGGGACAGGTGACTACGAGCAGTACTTC. Translation: CAWETGTGDYEQYF. The entire variable domain, with the rest obtained from reference TRBV30 and TRBJ2-7, is as follows: SQTIHQWPATLVQPVGSPLSLECTVEGTSNPNLYWYRQAAGRGLQLLFYSVGIGQISSEVPQNLSASRPQDRQFILSSKKLLLSDSGFYLCAWETGTGDYEQYFGPGTRLTVT.

V and J are TRBV28 and TRBJ2-7, with 8 bases aligning to TRBD1. Germline CDR1 reads MDHEN; CDR2 reads SYDVKM. The CDR3 consists of 13 residues. Unmatched junction bases numbered 6, after V lost 9 bases and J lost 2 bases. The DNA for the CDR3 is TGTGCCAGTACAGGGGGTAGACCCTACGAGCAGTACTTC. Encoded protein: CASTGGRPYEQYF.

The genes are TRBV7-9 and TRBJ2-7; D is uncertain. The germline V gene encodes CDR1 SEHNR and CDR2 FQNEAQ (reference sequence). The ends were cut back, 5 bases at V and 6 bases at J, with 14 bases in the middle. The CDR3 consists of 13 residues. The CDR3 region has the DNA TGTGCCAGCAGCGTAGTAACTGGCGGCGAGCAGTACTTC. Translated: CASSVVTGGEQYF.

The chain recombines TRBV18 with TRBJ2-7, with D tentatively TRBD1 (5 bases). Germline V gives CDR1 KGHSH, CDR2 LQKENI. The CDR3 sequence is 15 residues long. V lost 0 bases and J lost 5, with 14 bases in between. The CDR3 nucleotides read TGTGCCAGCTCACCACCGGCCAGGGCTGGGGACGAGCAGTACTTC. It encodes CASSPPARAGDEQYF. The whole variable domain, remainder taken from reference TRBV18 and TRBJ2-7, is NAGVMQNPRHLVRRRGQEARLRCSPMKGHSHVYWYRQLPEEGLKFMVYLQKENIIDESGMPKERFSAEFPKEGPSILRIQQVVRGDSAAYFCASSPPARAGDEQYFGPGTRLTVT.

V gene TRBV9 combines with J gene TRBJ2-1, with D uncertain. CDR3 length equals 11 residues. Germline V CDR1 and CDR2: SGDLS, YYNGEE. V shed 4 bases and J shed 7 bases, with 6 bases lying between them. CDR3: CASSHRNEQFF. CDR3 nucleotide sequence: TGTGCCAGCAGCCATAGAAATGAGCAGTTCTTC.

The chain carries TRBV30 and TRBJ1-3; TRBD1 might be the D (5 bases). This CDR3 spans 16 amino acids. Germline CDR1 is GTSNPN and CDR2 is SVGIG (reference sequence). V dropped 0 bases and J dropped 3 bases, with 15 bases sitting between them. The CDR3 DNA reads as TGTGCCTGGAGTGTACAGGCTTTACGCCATGGAAACACCATATATTTT. The encoded protein is CAWSVQALRHGNTIYF.

Here the CDR3 DNA reads TGTGCCAGCAGCTTAGCCCCTTTGGGGGAGCTGTTTTTT. This translates into CASSLAPLGELFF. J is TRBJ2-2 and V is TRBV11-3; no definite D call. The CDR3 length is 13 residues. From germline, CDR1 is SGHNT and CDR2 YENEEA. V gave up 1 base and J gave up 8 bases, with 8 bases separating them.

J is TRBJ1-2 and V is TRBV6-5; 9 nucleotides align to TRBD1. The length of the CDR3 is 13 residues. After removal of 10 bases from V and 4 bases from J, the junction contained 7 bases not matched to a gene. CDR1 MNHEY and CDR2 SVGAGI come from the germline V gene. The CDR3 region has the DNA TGTGCCACTTGGACAGGGGTCGCCTATGGCTACACCTTC. As protein: CATWTGVAYGYTF.

The chain carries TRBV7-8 and TRBJ1-4; TRBD1 is a possible D gene (5 bases). Germline loops: CDR1 SGHVS, CDR2 FQNEAQ. The CDR3 sequence is 13 residues long. Trimming shortened V by 5 bases and J by 8 bases, and 12 bases separated the two germline ends. The CDR3 region is CASSLTDGEKLFF. The CDR3 DNA is TGTGCCAGCAGCCTGACAGACGGGGAAAAACTGTTTTTT. The full variable domain, in which reference TRBV7-8 and TRBJ1-4 provide the parts outside the CDR3, is GAGVSQSPRYKVAKRGQDVALRCDPISGHVSLFWYQQALGQGPEFLTYFQNEAQLDKSGLPSDRFFAERPEGSVSTLKIQRTQQEDSAVYLCASSLTDGEKLFFGSGTQLSVL.

The genes are TRBV19 and TRBJ1-2; TRBD1 might be the D (5 bases). This CDR3 has 15 residues. The germline gives CDR1 LNHDA, CDR2 SQIVND (reference sequence). With 1 base removed from V and 1 base from J, the gap between germline ends came to 10 bases. The CDR3 bases are TGTGCCAGTAGTATAGGGGCAGGGTATAACTATGGCTACACCTTC. Translating gives CASSIGAGYNYGYTF.

The chain couples TRBV7-9 to TRBJ1-2, with 7 bases aligning to TRBD1. The ends lost 5 bases at V and 4 bases at J; junction bases unmatched: 4. CDR3 length: 13 residues. Germline V gene data show CDR1 as SEHNR and CDR2 as FQNEAQ (reference sequence). DNA of the CDR3: TGTGCCAGCAGCCCACAGGGGTTCTATGGCTACACCTTC. Encoded protein: CASSPQGFYGYTF.

CDR3 in amino acids: CASIPVVGTGAHEQYF. In DNA form, the CDR3 reads TGTGCCAGCATTCCCGTGGTCGGGACAGGGGCACACGAGCAGTACTTC. The chain carries TRBV28 and TRBJ2-7, with 10 bases matching TRBD1. Germline CDR1 and CDR2: MDHEN and SYDVKM. Unmatched junction bases numbered 14, after V lost 7 bases and J lost 5 bases. The CDR3 length is 16 residues.

The chain couples TRBV19 to TRBJ2-3; 11 nucleotides agree with TRBD2. Per germline, CDR1 LNHDA and CDR2 SQIVND (reference sequence). The CDR3 length is 16 residues. The V and J ends lost 3 bases and 4 bases, in that order; junction bases with no gene match: 6. The CDR3 DNA reads TGTGCCAGTAGTATTGTAGCGGGAGGGCCTGCAGATACGCAGTATTTT. As protein: CASSIVAGGPADTQYF.

The genes are TRBV27 and TRBJ1-5; 7 bases map to TRBD1. Germline lookup yields CDR1 MNHEY and CDR2 SMNVEV (reference sequence). The CDR3 contains 14 residues. V shed 8 bases, J shed 0 bases, and the junction held 4 bases outside the gene matches. For the CDR3, the DNA is TGTGCCAGCCGGGACAGATCTAGCAATCAGCCCCAGCATTTT. Amino acid sequence: CASRDRSSNQPQHF.

The chain combines TRBV29-1 with TRBJ2-3; 10 bases line up with TRBD1. The CDR3 is 13 amino acids. The V gene end was trimmed by 5 bases and the J gene end by 5 bases; junction bases not matched to a gene: 4. Germline lookup yields CDR1 SQVTM and CDR2 ANQGSEA. CDR3 region: CSVPRTGGDTQYF. The DNA for the CDR3 is TGCAGCGTTCCCAGGACAGGGGGAGATACGCAGTATTTT.

The chain recombines TRBV7-8 with TRBJ2-1, with 9 bases matching TRBD2. The germline gives CDR1 SGHVS, CDR2 FQNEAQ. The CDR3 contains 16 residues. J lost 1 base, V lost 5 bases, and 6 bases had no gene match. The CDR3 coding sequence is TGTGCCAGCAGCCCAAAGCGGGGGGTTTCCTACAATGAGCAGTTCTTC. Translation: CASSPKRGVSYNEQFF.

V usage is TRBV5-1 and J usage is TRBJ2-1, with D perhaps matching TRBD2 (5 bases). The CDR3 length is 15 residues. The V end lost 5 bases, the J end lost 9 bases, and 21 bases lay between the germline ends. CDR1 is SGHRS and CDR2 is YFSETQ in the germline V gene. For the CDR3, the DNA is TGCGCCAGCAGAAGGAAACTTGAGGTGGGGAGTGAGCAGTTCTTC. This translates into CASRRKLEVGSEQFF.

V is TRBV18 and J is TRBJ1-1; 8 bases are shared with TRBD1. The germline V gene encodes CDR1 KGHSH and CDR2 LQKENI. The junction had 5 bases not matched to a gene; V was cut back by 4 bases and J by 4 bases. CDR3 length equals 14 residues. Here the CDR3 DNA reads TGTGCCAGCTCACAAGGACAGGGTGGCACTGAAGCTTTCTTT. Its translation is CASSQGQGGTEAFF.

V and J are TRBV9 and TRBJ2-7, with 14 bases identical to TRBD2. This CDR3 is built from 17 residues. Germline CDR1 is SGDLS and CDR2 is YYNGEE. V was clipped by 3 bases and J by 3 bases; unmatched bases: 8. CDR3 DNA: TGTGCCAGCAGCGGCGGGACTAGCGGGAGTGTGGACTACGAGCAGTACTTC. Its protein product is CASSGGTSGSVDYEQYF.

This rearrangement joins TRBV4-2 to TRBJ1-2; the match to TRBD1 covers 10 bases. In germline, CDR1 is LGHNA, CDR2 YNFKEQ. The CDR3 covers 16 residues. J was trimmed by 6 bases and V by 5 bases; bases with no gene match: 12. CDR3 sequence (DNA): TGTGCCAGCAGCACGCAAGTTCGGGACAGGGGTCATGGCTACACCTTC. It specifies CASSTQVRDRGHGYTF.

The chain carries TRBV4-1 and TRBJ2-7, with 8 bases aligning to TRBD2. V gave up 7 bases and J gave up 2 bases; unmatched junction bases: 10. The CDR3 sequence is 15 residues long. CDR1 is MGHRA, CDR2 YSYEKL, per germline. CDR3 DNA: TGCGCCAGCAAAATCTCCAGCGGGAGTCCCTACGAGCAGTACTTC. Translating it yields CASKISSGSPYEQYF.

This chain connects TRBV7-9 to TRBJ2-5, with TRBD2 identical over 10 bases. The J call may not be correct, given that the DNA end is closer to TRBJ2-7. Germline lookup yields CDR1 SEHNR and CDR2 FQNEAQ (reference sequence). This CDR3 comprises 15 residues. CDR3 DNA sequence: TGTGCCAGCAGCTCTAGCGGGAGCGTTAACTACGAGCAGTACTTC. It specifies CASSSSGSVNYEQYF.

The chain combines TRBV4-1 with TRBJ2-2; D gene ambiguous. Trimming pared 1 base from V and 5 bases from J, leaving 20 bases between. CDR3 length: 18 amino acids. Germline CDR1 MGHRA, CDR2 YSYEKL. In DNA form, the CDR3 reads TGCGCCAGCAGCCAAGGTCTAGGCAGCGCCTATGGGACCGGGGAGCTGTTTTTT. Its translation is CASSQGLGSAYGTGELFF.

The chain's CDR3 is CASSTGRGTDTQYF. The CDR3 DNA is TGCGCCAGCAGCACAGGGCGGGGCACAGATACGCAGTATTTT. The chain has TRBV5-1 and TRBJ2-3; a possible D gene is TRBD1 (6 bases). The CDR3 covers 14 residues. Trimming stripped 4 bases from V and 1 base from J, with 10 bases between. Looked up from germline, CDR1 is SGHRS and CDR2 is YFSETQ. The full variable domain, completed using reference TRBV5-1 and TRBJ2-3, is KAGVTQTPRYLIKTRGQQVTLSCSPISGHRSVSWYQQTPGQGLQFLFEYFSETQRNKGNFPGRFSGRQFSNSRSEMNVSTLELGDSALYLCASSTGRGTDTQYFGPGTRLTVL.

This rearrangement joins TRBV18 to TRBJ1-1, with D hard to call. Per germline, CDR1 KGHSH and CDR2 LQKENI. The V end lost 6 bases, the J end lost 10 bases, and 15 bases lay between the germline ends. CDR3 length: 12 residues. The CDR3 region is CASSITPERAFF. The CDR3 bases are TGTGCCAGCTCGATTACCCCGGAGAGAGCTTTCTTT.

V is TRBV19 and J is TRBJ1-1; D is uncertain. This CDR3 is 14 amino acids long. Germline V gene lookup returns CDR1 LNHDA and CDR2 SQIVND (reference sequence). The V gene lost 3 bases and the J gene lost 0 bases, with 8 bases spanning the gap. CDR3 amino acids: CASSIGDMNTEAFF. The DNA of the CDR3 is TGTGCCAGTAGTATCGGGGATATGAACACTGAAGCTTTCTTT.

The chain uses TRBV28 and TRBJ2-7; no clear D gene. Per the germline V gene, CDR1 is MDHEN and CDR2 is SYDVKM. The CDR3 consists of 15 residues. The V and J ends lost 4 bases and 0 bases respectively, with 13 bases between them. The CDR3 region has the DNA TGTGCCAGCAGTTCCCTCGTTGCGGTCTCCTACGAGCAGTACTTC. It is translated as CASSSLVAVSYEQYF. Drawing the rest from reference TRBV28 and TRBJ2-7, the complete variable domain is DVKVTQSSRYLVKRTGEKVFLECVQDMDHENMFWYRQDPGLGLRLIYFSYDVKMKEKGDIPEGYSVSREKKERFSLILESASTNQTSMYLCASSSLVAVSYEQYFGPGTRLTVT.